The 21 T cell receptor beta chains given below trace back to one sample, sequenced in a study of cytomegalovirus exposure and HLA in healthy donors. A multiplex PCR was run with 60 Vbeta primers and 13 Jbeta primers. Produced via immunoSEQ multiplex PCR; TCRdb's table is partial and in-frame only. This table has roughly 180,000 clones, around 76% appearing once. Input material: PBMCs. The receptors come from a man aged 35 to 55 in good health and CMV-seronegative.

The V gene is TRBV4-3, the J gene TRBJ2-1; 9 positions match TRBD2. CDR1 LGHNA and CDR2 YSLEER come from the germline V gene. V was pared by 0 bases and J by 4 bases, with 13 bases of the junction left unmatched. The CDR3 length is 19 residues. This CDR3 is CASSQDWASGVALYNEQFF. Written as DNA, the CDR3 is TGCGCCAGCAGCCAAGACTGGGCTAGCGGGGTTGCCCTTTACAATGAGCAGTTCTTC.

The V gene is TRBV2, the J gene TRBJ1-5; D gene uncertain. Germline CDR1 reads SNHLY; CDR2 reads FYNNEI. This CDR3 contains 13 residues. V lost 5 bases to trimming and J lost 3 bases, with 8 bases between them. CDR3 sequence: CASSPTVNQPQHF. The CDR3 bases are TGTGCCAGCAGTCCCACGGTCAATCAGCCCCAGCATTTT. Full variable domain (outside the CDR3, taken from reference TRBV2 and TRBJ1-5): EPEVTQTPSHQVTQMGQEVILRCVPISNHLYFYWYRQILGQKVEFLVSFYNNEISEKSEIFDDQFSVERPDGSNFTLKIRSTKLEDSAMYFCASSPTVNQPQHFGDGTRLSIL.

In nucleotides, the CDR3 is TGTGCCAGCAGCTTGGTTCGCGGCGACACTGAAGCTTTCTTT. The encoded protein is CASSLVRGDTEAFF. J is TRBJ1-1 and V is TRBV5-6; D uncertain. The CDR3 is made up of 14 amino acids. Deletions cut 0 bases from V and 3 bases from J, with 9 bases between. Per the germline V gene, CDR1 is SGHDT and CDR2 is YYEEEE.

The V and J genes are TRBV5-1 and TRBJ1-5, with TRBD1 matching 7 bases. After removal of 1 base from V and 2 bases from J, the junction contained 9 bases not matched to a gene. This CDR3 contains 17 residues. The germline V gene has CDR1 SGHRS and CDR2 YFSETQ. The CDR3 loop is CASSLNPGGRGNQPQHF. The CDR3 DNA sequence: TGCGCCAGCAGCTTGAATCCAGGGGGTCGGGGCAATCAGCCCCAGCATTTT.

The V gene is TRBV7-9, the J gene TRBJ1-5, with D maybe TRBD1 (6 bases). Germline-derived CDR1 and CDR2 are SEHNR and FQNEAQ (reference sequence). Trimming pared 5 bases from V and 6 bases from J, leaving 17 bases between. The CDR3 contains 15 residues. The CDR3, as DNA: TGTGCCAGCAGCCTAGGGGGGGAGGGGGGTCAGCCCCAGCATTTT. As protein: CASSLGGEGGQPQHF. Filled out from reference TRBV7-9 and TRBJ1-5, the complete variable domain reads DTGVSQNPRHKITKRGQNVTFRCDPISEHNRLYWYRQTLGQGPEFLTYFQNEAQLEKSRLLSDRFSAERPKGSFSTLEIQRTEQGDSAMYLCASSLGGEGGQPQHFGDGTRLSIL.

As DNA, the CDR3 is TGTGCCACTTCTCCAAAACAGGGGTTGGGCTACACCTTC. Translation gives CATSPKQGLGYTF. The chain employs TRBV19 and TRBJ1-2; 7 bases are shared with TRBD1. V lost 10 bases and J lost 8; bases outside the gene matches: 13. The germline V gene encodes CDR1 LNHDA and CDR2 SQIVND (reference sequence). There are 13 residues in the CDR3.

The genes are TRBV2 and TRBJ1-2; 11 nucleotides agree with TRBD1. V shed 6 bases and J 5 bases; nucleotides not matched to a gene: 11. Germline V gene data show CDR1 as SNHLY and CDR2 as FYNNEI. The CDR3 has 16 amino acids. CDR3 amino acids: CASRDPGTGGGYGYTF. CDR3 sequence (DNA): TGTGCCAGCAGGGACCCCGGGACAGGGGGAGGGTATGGCTACACCTTC.

This sequence joins TRBV6-5 and TRBJ1-5; tentative D call: TRBD1 (5 bases). The V gene lost 6 bases and the J gene lost 7 bases, with 16 bases spanning the gap. The germline gives CDR1 MNHEY, CDR2 SVGAGI. The CDR3 sequence is 14 residues long. The CDR3 DNA is TGTGCCAGCAGCTATTCCGGGGGTTACCAGCCCCAGCATTTT. This encodes CASSYSGGYQPQHF.

J is TRBJ2-7 and V is TRBV30; D not certain. Trimming removed 1 base from V and 6 bases from J, with 13 bases in between. This CDR3 region has 13 residues. Per germline, CDR1 GTSNPN and CDR2 SVGIG (reference sequence). CDR3 loop: CAWSGSGSGEQYF. In nucleotides, the CDR3 is TGTGCCTGGAGTGGGTCCGGGTCTGGCGAGCAGTACTTC.

V is TRBV18 and J is TRBJ1-4, with D uncertain. CDR1 is KGHSH, CDR2 LQKENI, per germline. Trimming stripped 5 bases from V and 7 bases from J, with 26 bases between. The CDR3 loop spans 18 amino acids. The CDR3 protein is CASSNQPLTEGRSEKLFF. CDR3 nucleotide sequence: TGTGCCAGCTCAAATCAACCGCTCACGGAGGGAAGGAGTGAAAAACTGTTTTTT.

The rearrangement joins TRBV6-6 to TRBJ1-2; perhaps TRBD1 as D (6 bases). The V gene's germline CDR1 is MNHNY and CDR2 SVGAGI (reference sequence). V shed 8 bases and J shed 1 base, with 14 bases lying between them. The length of the CDR3 is 14 residues. CDR3 in amino acids: CASVSQGVNYGYTF. For the CDR3, the DNA is TGTGCCAGCGTATCACAGGGAGTTAACTATGGCTACACCTTC.

The V gene is TRBV28, the J gene TRBJ2-7; D possibly corresponds to TRBD1 (6 bases). The V and J ends lost 5 bases and 4 bases respectively, with 15 bases between them. Germline V CDR1 and CDR2: MDHEN, SYDVKM. The CDR3 covers 14 residues. This chain's CDR3 is CASSAPGQGYEQYF. CDR3 nucleotide sequence: TGTGCCAGCAGTGCCCCGGGGCAGGGGTACGAGCAGTACTTC.

The CDR3 spells CASSELYSNQPQHF. CDR3 sequence (DNA): TGTGCCAGCAGTGAACTGTATAGCAATCAGCCCCAGCATTTT. The chain combines TRBV2 with TRBJ1-5; D uncertain. CDR3 length: 14 residues. The germline V gene has CDR1 SNHLY and CDR2 FYNNEI. With 2 bases removed from V and 0 bases from J, the gap between germline ends came to 5 bases.

The rearrangement joins TRBV23-1 to TRBJ2-1, with a tentative D call TRBD2 (6 bases). TRBV23-1 carries the ORF label, with uncertain function. The CDR3 spans 15 residues. Trimming removed 5 bases from V and 6 bases from J, with 17 bases in between. CDR3 loop: CASSFSGGPVNEQFF. As DNA, the CDR3 is TGCGCCAGCAGTTTTAGCGGAGGCCCCGTCAATGAGCAGTTCTTC.

The chain combines TRBV14 with TRBJ2-7, with TRBD1 matching 8 bases. This CDR3 comprises 16 residues. The trim removed 1 base at V and 0 bases at J, leaving 5 bases unmatched. Looked up from germline, CDR1 is SGHDN and CDR2 is FVKESK. CDR3 loop: CASSQGQTGVSYEQYF. The DNA of the CDR3 is TGTGCCAGCAGCCAAGGACAGACAGGGGTCTCCTACGAGCAGTACTTC. Combining the CDR3 with reference TRBV14 and TRBJ2-7 gives the whole variable domain EAGVTQFPSHSVIEKGQTVTLRCDPISGHDNLYWYRRVMGKEIKFLLHFVKESKQDESGMPNNRFLAERTGGTYSTLKVQPAELEDSGVYFCASSQGQTGVSYEQYFGPGTRLTVT.

The chain employs TRBV18 and TRBJ1-2; unclear D gene. Germline loops: CDR1 KGHSH, CDR2 LQKENI. Between the trimmed V and J ends, which lost 2 bases and 2 bases, there was a span of 6 bases. This CDR3 is built from 13 residues. The CDR3 nucleotides are TGTGCCAGCTCACCAGCAGAAAACTATGGCTACACCTTC. It yields the protein CASSPAENYGYTF.

The V call is TRBV19, the J call TRBJ2-1; 13 nucleotides agree with TRBD2. The CDR3 spans 14 residues. J gave up 10 bases and V 5 bases, and 5 bases lay outside the gene matches. CDR1 is LNHDA, CDR2 SQIVND, per germline (reference sequence). The CDR3 DNA reads TGTGCCAGTAGTTTTGGACTAGCGGGAGCAGAGCAGTTCTTC. It codes for CASSFGLAGAEQFF.

Points on this clone: The sample contains more than one DNA sequence encoding this CDR3. The chain has TRBV18 and TRBJ1-1; 8 bases match TRBD1. V lost 3 bases to trimming and J lost 5 bases; unmatched junction nucleotides: 5. The CDR3 covers 14 residues. Germline CDR1 reads KGHSH; CDR2 reads LQKENI. In DNA form, the CDR3 reads TGTGCCAGCTCACCCCAGGGGGCGACAACTGAAGCTTTCTTT. Its protein is CASSPQGATTEAFF.

V usage is TRBV4-2 and J usage is TRBJ2-5; D perhaps matches TRBD1 (5 bases). Per germline, CDR1 LGHNA and CDR2 YNFKEQ. There are 15 residues in the CDR3. The V gene lost 0 bases and the J gene lost 5 bases, with 13 bases spanning the gap. The CDR3 coding sequence is TGTGCCAGCAGCCAAGAGACAGACCCCCGGGAGACCCAGTACTTC. Its translation is CASSQETDPRETQYF.

The chain uses TRBV19 and TRBJ1-2; TRBD1 matches 7 bases. Trimming took 9 bases from V and 0 from J; bases not matched to a gene: 10. This CDR3 has 15 residues. In germline, CDR1 is LNHDA, CDR2 SQIVND (reference sequence). The CDR3 sequence: CASEPGTATNYGYTF. In DNA, the CDR3 is TGTGCCAGCGAGCCCGGGACAGCCACTAACTATGGCTACACCTTC.

This clone was observed a few times. This rearrangement joins TRBV4-3 to TRBJ1-1; TRBD1 is a possible D gene (5 bases). The CDR3 length is 13 residues. Germline CDR1 reads LGHNA; CDR2 reads YSLEER. V lost 2 bases and J lost 11, with 15 bases in between. The CDR3 loop is CASSQIGGVEAFF. The CDR3, as DNA: TGCGCCAGCAGCCAAATAGGAGGGGTAGAGGCTTTCTTT.